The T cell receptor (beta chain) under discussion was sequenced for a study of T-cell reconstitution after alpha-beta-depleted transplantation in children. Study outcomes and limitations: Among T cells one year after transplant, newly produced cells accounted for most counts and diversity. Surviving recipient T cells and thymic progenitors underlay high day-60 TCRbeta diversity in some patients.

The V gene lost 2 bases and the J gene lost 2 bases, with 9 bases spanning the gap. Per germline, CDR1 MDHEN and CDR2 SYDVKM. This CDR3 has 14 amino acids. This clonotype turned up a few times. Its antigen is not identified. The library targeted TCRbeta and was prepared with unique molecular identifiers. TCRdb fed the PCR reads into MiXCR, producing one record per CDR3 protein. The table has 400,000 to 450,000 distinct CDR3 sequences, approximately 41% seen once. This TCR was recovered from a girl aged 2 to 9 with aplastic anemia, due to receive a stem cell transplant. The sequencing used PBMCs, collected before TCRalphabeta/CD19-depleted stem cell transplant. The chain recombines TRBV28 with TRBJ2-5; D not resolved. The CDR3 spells CASSLPPQQETQYF. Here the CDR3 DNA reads TGTGCCAGCAGTTTACCCCCTCAACAAGAGACCCAGTACTTC.